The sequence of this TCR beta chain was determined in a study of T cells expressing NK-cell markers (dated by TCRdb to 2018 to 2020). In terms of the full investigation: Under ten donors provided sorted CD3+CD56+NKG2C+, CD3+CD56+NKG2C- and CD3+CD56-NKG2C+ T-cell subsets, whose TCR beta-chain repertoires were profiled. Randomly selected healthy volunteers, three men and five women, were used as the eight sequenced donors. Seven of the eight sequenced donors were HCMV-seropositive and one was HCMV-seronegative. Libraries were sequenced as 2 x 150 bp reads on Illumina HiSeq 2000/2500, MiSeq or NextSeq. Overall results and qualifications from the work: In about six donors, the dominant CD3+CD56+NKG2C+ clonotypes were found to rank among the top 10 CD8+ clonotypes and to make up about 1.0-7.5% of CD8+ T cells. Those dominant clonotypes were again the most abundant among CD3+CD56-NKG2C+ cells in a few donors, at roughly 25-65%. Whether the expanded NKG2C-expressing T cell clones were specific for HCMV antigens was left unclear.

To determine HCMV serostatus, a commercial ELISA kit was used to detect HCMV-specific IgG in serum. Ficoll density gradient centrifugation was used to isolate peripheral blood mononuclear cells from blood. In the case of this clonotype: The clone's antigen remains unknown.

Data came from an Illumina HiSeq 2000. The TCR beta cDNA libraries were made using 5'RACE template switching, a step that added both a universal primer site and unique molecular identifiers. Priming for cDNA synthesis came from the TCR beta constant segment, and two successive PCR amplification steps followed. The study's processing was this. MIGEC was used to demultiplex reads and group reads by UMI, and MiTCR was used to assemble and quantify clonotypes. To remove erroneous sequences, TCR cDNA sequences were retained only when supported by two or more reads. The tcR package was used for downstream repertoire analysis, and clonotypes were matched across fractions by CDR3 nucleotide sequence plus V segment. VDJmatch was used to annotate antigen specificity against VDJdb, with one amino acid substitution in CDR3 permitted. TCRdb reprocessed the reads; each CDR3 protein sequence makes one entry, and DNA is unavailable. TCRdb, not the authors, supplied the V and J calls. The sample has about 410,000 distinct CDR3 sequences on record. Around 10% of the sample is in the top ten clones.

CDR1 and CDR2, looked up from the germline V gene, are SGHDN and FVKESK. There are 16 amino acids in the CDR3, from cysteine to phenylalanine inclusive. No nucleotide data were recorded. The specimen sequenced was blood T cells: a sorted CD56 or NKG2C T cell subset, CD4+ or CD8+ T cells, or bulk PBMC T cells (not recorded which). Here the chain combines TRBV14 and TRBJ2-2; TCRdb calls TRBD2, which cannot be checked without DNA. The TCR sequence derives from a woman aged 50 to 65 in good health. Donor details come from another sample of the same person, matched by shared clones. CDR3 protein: CASSHRLGKVAGELFF.